This entry lists 17 T cell receptor beta chains sequenced from one sample in a study of blood T cell repertoires in COVID-19. Profiled with immunoSEQ multiplex PCR; TCRdb holds only in-frame clones, not every one. The repertoire has approximately 260,000 clones, about 90% of them found once; the top ten carry roughly 10%. Material: peripheral blood. These receptors were obtained from a woman in her seventies with COVID-19, enrolled during active disease.

DNA of the CDR3: TGTGCCAGCAGCTTGGAGAGTCCCAATTCACCCCTCCACTTT. The encoded protein is CASSLESPNSPLHF. The V and J genes are TRBV5-4 and TRBJ1-6; D is unclear. Germline V gene data show CDR1 as SGHNT and CDR2 as YYREEE (reference sequence). This CDR3 contains 14 residues. The ends were cut back, 0 bases at V and 7 bases at J, with 8 bases in the middle.

The table lists this clone with a count of one. The chain combines TRBV19 with TRBJ2-1, with no clear D. V was shortened by 4 bases and J by 6 bases, with 19 bases between the two germline ends. This CDR3 comprises 16 residues. Germline V CDR1 and CDR2: LNHDA, SQIVND (reference sequence). CDR3 DNA sequence: TGTGCCAGTAGTACCGTTACTACCTCAATTGGCAATGAGCAGTTCTTC. This translates into CASSTVTTSIGNEQFF.

This rearrangement joins TRBV15 to TRBJ2-3, with D maybe TRBD2 (6 bases). Trimming cost V 0 bases and J 12 bases, with 10 bases left between them. Germline V gene data show CDR1 as LNHNV and CDR2 as YYDKDF (reference sequence). This CDR3 is built from 12 residues. CDR3 sequence reads: CATSREGTVQYF. DNA for the CDR3: TGTGCCACCAGCAGAGAGGGGACTGTTCAGTATTTT. The variable domain in full, with the rest retrieved from reference TRBV15 and TRBJ2-3, is DAMVIQNPRYQVTQFGKPVTLSCSQTLNHNVMYWYQQKSSQAPKLLFHYYDKDFNNEADTPDNFQSRRPNTSFCFLDIRSPGLGDTAMYLCATSREGTVQYFGPGTRLTVL.

V is TRBV3-1 (or the pseudogene TRBV3-2) and J is TRBJ1-2; 8 nucleotides agree with TRBD1. The V gene end was trimmed by 3 bases and the J gene end by 6 bases; junction bases not matched to a gene: 6. CDR3 size: 14 residues. CDR1 LGHDT and CDR2 YNNKEL come from the germline V gene (reference sequence). CDR3 in DNA: TGTGCCAGCAGCCACAGGGGGCGCGTCGATGGCTACACCTTC. This codes for CASSHRGRVDGYTF.

This chain connects TRBV9 to TRBJ1-1; D remains ambiguous. Germline-derived CDR1 and CDR2 are SGDLS and YYNGEE. The CDR3 covers 14 residues. The V end lost 0 bases, the J end lost 4 bases, and 10 bases lay between the germline ends. CDR3 coding DNA: TGTGCCAGCAGCGTAGGACTGATGAGCACTGAAGCTTTCTTT. This encodes CASSVGLMSTEAFF.

The rearrangement joins TRBV5-1 to TRBJ1-2, with 9 nucleotides matching TRBD1. This CDR3 contains 14 residues. Germline CDR1 reads SGHRS; CDR2 reads YFSETQ. J gave up 8 bases and V 0 bases, and 5 bases lay outside the gene matches. DNA for the CDR3: TGCGCCAGCAGCTTGGGGGACAGGGTATCCGGCTACACCTTC. It codes for CASSLGDRVSGYTF. Full variable domain (remainder filled in from reference TRBV5-1 and TRBJ1-2): KAGVTQTPRYLIKTRGQQVTLSCSPISGHRSVSWYQQTPGQGLQFLFEYFSETQRNKGNFPGRFSGRQFSNSRSEMNVSTLELGDSALYLCASSLGDRVSGYTFGSGTRLTVV.

The sample holds one count of this clone. The gene calls are TRBV24-1 and TRBJ2-3; 7 positions match TRBD1. CDR1 and CDR2 (germline): KGHDR, SFDVKD. The CDR3 extends over 16 amino acids. V gave up 4 bases and J gave up 4 bases; unmatched junction bases: 10. The CDR3 DNA sequence: TGTGCCACCAGTGACCCGAGGGGGCTTGGAGCAGATACGCAGTATTTT. It is translated as CATSDPRGLGADTQYF.

The gene calls are TRBV5-1 and TRBJ2-3, with 7 nucleotides matching TRBD2. J gave up 4 bases and V 1 base, and 6 bases lay outside the gene matches. Germline V gene data show CDR1 as SGHRS and CDR2 as YFSETQ. The CDR3 contains 15 residues. CDR3 region: CASSLTGGSADTQYF. In DNA form, the CDR3 reads TGCGCCAGCAGCTTGACTGGCGGGAGCGCAGATACGCAGTATTTT.

The chain recombines TRBV6-5 with TRBJ1-5; a possible D gene is TRBD1 (6 bases). Per germline, CDR1 MNHEY and CDR2 SVGAGI. The CDR3 totals 14 residues. Between the trimmed V and J ends, which lost 5 bases and 4 bases, there was a span of 12 bases. DNA of the CDR3: TGTGCCAGCAGTCCCCGGACAGCAAATCAGCCCCAGCATTTT. Translation: CASSPRTANQPQHF.

The chain combines TRBV27 with TRBJ1-6; D might be TRBD1 (5 bases). The V end was cut by 3 bases, the J end by 11 bases, with 17 bases between. The CDR3 is made up of 15 amino acids. Germline lookup yields CDR1 MNHEY and CDR2 SMNVEV (reference sequence). CDR3 coding DNA: TGTGCCAGCAGTTTCTTGGGGCAGGGAGGGACACCCCTCCACTTT. It specifies CASSFLGQGGTPLHF.

The chain employs TRBV6-6 and TRBJ2-7; TRBD2 agrees at 8 bases. The length of the CDR3 is 15 residues. Germline values: CDR1 MNHNY, CDR2 SVGAGI (reference sequence). The junction had 8 bases not matched to a gene; V was cut back by 7 bases and J by 0 bases. The CDR3 DNA is TGTGCCAGCATCTTAACTAGCGGCAACTCCTACGAGCAGTACTTC. Translating it yields CASILTSGNSYEQYF.

The chain couples TRBV29-1 to TRBJ2-7; no clear D. CDR1 and CDR2 from the germline V gene are SQVTM and ANQGSEA. Trimming cost V 6 bases and J 6 bases, with 18 bases left between them. CDR3 length: 13 amino acids. The CDR3: CSVGSVYRGEQYF. The CDR3 DNA sequence: TGCAGCGTGGGTTCGGTATATCGCGGCGAGCAGTACTTC.

The rearrangement joins TRBV28 to TRBJ2-3; 8 positions agree with TRBD1. The CDR3 runs to 16 residues. The ends lost 6 bases at V and 5 bases at J; junction bases unmatched: 13. Germline assignment: CDR1 MDHEN and CDR2 SYDVKM. The CDR3 loop is CASSISWTGMGDTQYF. DNA of the CDR3: TGTGCCAGCAGCATTAGCTGGACAGGGATGGGAGATACGCAGTATTTT.

V is TRBV12-3 or TRBV12-4 and J is TRBJ2-5; maybe TRBD2 (6 bases). The CDR3 contains 13 residues. The V end lost 6 bases, the J end lost 3 bases, and 11 bases lay between the germline ends. In DNA form, the CDR3 reads TGTGCCAGCAGACTCACGGGAGAAGAGACCCAGTACTTC. It is translated as CASRLTGEETQYF.

V usage is TRBV19 and J usage is TRBJ2-3, with 12 bases that match TRBD2. Germline V gives CDR1 LNHDA, CDR2 SQIVND (reference sequence). The length of the CDR3 is 17 residues. Trimming cost V 4 bases and J 8 bases; bases outside gene matches: 13. DNA for the CDR3: TGTGCCAGTAGTACACACCTCCCGACTAGCGGGAGCGGTACGCAGTATTTT. Protein: CASSTHLPTSGSGTQYF.

The V and J genes are TRBV3-1 (or the pseudogene TRBV3-2) and TRBJ2-7, with TRBD2 as a possible D gene (5 bases). Trimming removed 3 bases at V and 3 bases at J, with 12 bases between. Germline assignment: CDR1 LGHDT and CDR2 YNNKEL (reference sequence). The CDR3 has 14 amino acids. The CDR3 region is CASSQEPTNYEQYF. CDR3 DNA sequence: TGTGCCAGCAGCCAGGAGCCGACTAACTACGAGCAGTACTTC.

The chain uses TRBV10-3 and TRBJ1-5; 9 bases are a match to TRBD1. The CDR3 extends over 14 amino acids. Trimming at V came to 8 bases and at J to 4 bases, leaving 6 bases not matched to a gene. CDR1 is ENHRY, CDR2 SYGVKD, per germline. CDR3 loop: CAIRSGTGNQPQHF. The CDR3 coding sequence is TGTGCCATCCGTTCCGGGACAGGGAATCAGCCCCAGCATTTT.